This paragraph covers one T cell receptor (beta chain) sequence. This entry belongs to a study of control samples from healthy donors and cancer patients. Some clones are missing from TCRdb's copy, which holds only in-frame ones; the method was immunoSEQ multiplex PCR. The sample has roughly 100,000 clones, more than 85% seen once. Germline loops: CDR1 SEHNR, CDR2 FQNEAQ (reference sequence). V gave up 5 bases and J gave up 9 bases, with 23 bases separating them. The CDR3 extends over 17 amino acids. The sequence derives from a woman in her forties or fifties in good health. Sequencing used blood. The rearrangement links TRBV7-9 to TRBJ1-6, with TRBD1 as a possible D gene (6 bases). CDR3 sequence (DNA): TGTGCCAGCAGCCGATACCTACAGGGCGACTACAGTTCACCCCTCCACTTT. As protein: CASSRYLQGDYSSPLHF.